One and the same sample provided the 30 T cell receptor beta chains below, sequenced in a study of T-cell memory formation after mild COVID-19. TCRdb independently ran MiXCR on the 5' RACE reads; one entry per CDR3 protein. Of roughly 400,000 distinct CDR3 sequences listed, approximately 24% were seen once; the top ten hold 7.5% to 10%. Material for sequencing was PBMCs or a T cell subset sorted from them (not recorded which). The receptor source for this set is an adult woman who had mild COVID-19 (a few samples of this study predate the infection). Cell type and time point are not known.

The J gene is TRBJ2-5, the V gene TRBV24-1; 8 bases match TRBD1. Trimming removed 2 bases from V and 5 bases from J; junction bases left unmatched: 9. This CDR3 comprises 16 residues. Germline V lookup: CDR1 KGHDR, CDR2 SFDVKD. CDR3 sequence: CATSDSDRGGFETQYF. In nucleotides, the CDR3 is TGTGCCACCAGTGATTCCGACAGGGGAGGTTTTGAGACCCAGTACTTC.

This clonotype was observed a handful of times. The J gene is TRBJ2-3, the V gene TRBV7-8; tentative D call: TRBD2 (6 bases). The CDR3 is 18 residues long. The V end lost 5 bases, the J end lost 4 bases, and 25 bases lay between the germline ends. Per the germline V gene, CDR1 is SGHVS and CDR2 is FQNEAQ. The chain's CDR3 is CASSLKEGGPPGADTQYF. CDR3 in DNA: TGTGCCAGCAGCCTAAAGGAGGGAGGTCCACCTGGTGCAGATACGCAGTATTTT.

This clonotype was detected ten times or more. DNA for the CDR3: TGCAGTGCTAGAATTAGCGCCGCCTACAATGAGCAGTTCTTC. Amino acid sequence: CSARISAAYNEQFF. The J gene is TRBJ2-1, the V gene TRBV20-1; possible D gene TRBD2, 5 bases. Germline lookup yields CDR1 DFQATT and CDR2 SNEGSKA (reference sequence). This CDR3 contains 14 residues. The germline V and J ends were trimmed by 2 bases and 2 bases, with 10 bases remaining between them.

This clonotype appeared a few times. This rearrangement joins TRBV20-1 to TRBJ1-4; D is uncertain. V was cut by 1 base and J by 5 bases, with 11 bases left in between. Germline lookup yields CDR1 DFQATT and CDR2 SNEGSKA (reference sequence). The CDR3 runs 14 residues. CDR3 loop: CSARVGPLNEKLFF. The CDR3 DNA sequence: TGCAGTGCTAGAGTAGGACCGCTAAATGAAAAACTGTTTTTT.

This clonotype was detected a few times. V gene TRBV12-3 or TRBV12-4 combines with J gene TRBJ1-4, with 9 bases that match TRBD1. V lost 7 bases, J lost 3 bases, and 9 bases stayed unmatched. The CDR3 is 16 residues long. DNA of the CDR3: TGTGCCAGCATCAAAGGACAGGGGCTTTCTAATGAAAAACTGTTTTTT. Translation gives CASIKGQGLSNEKLFF.

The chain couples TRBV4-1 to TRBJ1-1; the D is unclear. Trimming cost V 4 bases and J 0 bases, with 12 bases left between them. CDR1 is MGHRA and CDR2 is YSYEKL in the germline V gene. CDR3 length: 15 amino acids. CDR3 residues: CASSPLEGLNTEAFF. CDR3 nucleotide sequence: TGCGCCAGCAGCCCCCTCGAGGGATTGAACACTGAAGCTTTCTTT.

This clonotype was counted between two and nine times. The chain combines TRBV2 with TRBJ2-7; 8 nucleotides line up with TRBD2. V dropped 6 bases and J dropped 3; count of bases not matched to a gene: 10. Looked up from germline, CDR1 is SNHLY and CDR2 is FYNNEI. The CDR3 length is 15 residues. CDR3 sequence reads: CASRLTVGGVYEQYF. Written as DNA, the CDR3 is TGTGCCAGCAGGTTGACTGTCGGGGGGGTCTACGAGCAGTACTTC.

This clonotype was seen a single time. The CDR3 region has the DNA TGTGCCACCAGCAGAGAACAGGGTGGCAATCAGCCCCAGCATTTT. Translated: CATSREQGGNQPQHF. This chain links TRBV15 with TRBJ1-5; a possible D gene is TRBD1 (6 bases). CDR1 is LNHNV, CDR2 YYDKDF, per germline (reference sequence). This CDR3 region has 15 residues. V dropped 0 bases and J dropped 2 bases, with 8 bases sitting between them.

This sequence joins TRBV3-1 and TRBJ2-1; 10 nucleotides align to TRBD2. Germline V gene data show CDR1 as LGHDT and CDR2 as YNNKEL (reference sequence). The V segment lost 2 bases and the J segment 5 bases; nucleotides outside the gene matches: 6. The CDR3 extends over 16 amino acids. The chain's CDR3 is CASSQPLAGADNEQFF. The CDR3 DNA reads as TGTGCCAGCAGCCAACCGCTAGCGGGGGCCGACAATGAGCAGTTCTTC.

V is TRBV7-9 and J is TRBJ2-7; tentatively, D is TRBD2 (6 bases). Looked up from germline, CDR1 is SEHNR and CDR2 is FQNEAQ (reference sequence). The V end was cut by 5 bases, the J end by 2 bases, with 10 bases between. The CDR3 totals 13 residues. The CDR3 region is CASSGAGPYEQYF. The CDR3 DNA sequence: TGTGCCAGCAGCGGAGCGGGTCCCTACGAGCAGTACTTC.

CDR3 DNA: TGTGCCAGCAGTGAAGCCCCCCTAGGGACCCAGTACTTC. Encoded protein: CASSEAPLGTQYF. The rearrangement uses TRBV6-1 and TRBJ2-5; D uncertain. The V end was cut by 0 bases, the J end by 7 bases, with 9 bases between. Looked up from germline, CDR1 is MNHNS and CDR2 is SASEGT. This CDR3 is 13 amino acids long.

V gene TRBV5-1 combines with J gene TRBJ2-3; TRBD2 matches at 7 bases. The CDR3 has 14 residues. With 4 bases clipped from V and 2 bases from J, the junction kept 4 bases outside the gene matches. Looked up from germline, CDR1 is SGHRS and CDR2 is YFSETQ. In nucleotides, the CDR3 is TGCGCCAGCAGCGGGAGGGGCCTCACAGATACGCAGTATTTT. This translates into CASSGRGLTDTQYF.

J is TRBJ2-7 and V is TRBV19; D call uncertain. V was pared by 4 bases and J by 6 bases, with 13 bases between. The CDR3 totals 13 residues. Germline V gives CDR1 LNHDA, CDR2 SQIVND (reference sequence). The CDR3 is CASSTKPYFEQYF. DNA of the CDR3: TGTGCCAGTAGTACCAAGCCTTACTTCGAGCAGTACTTC. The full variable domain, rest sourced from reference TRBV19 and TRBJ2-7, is DGGITQSPKYLFRKEGQNVTLSCEQNLNHDAMYWYRQDPGQGLRLIYYSQIVNDFQKGDIAEGYSVSREKKESFPLTVTSAQKNPTAFYLCASSTKPYFEQYFGPGTRLTVT.

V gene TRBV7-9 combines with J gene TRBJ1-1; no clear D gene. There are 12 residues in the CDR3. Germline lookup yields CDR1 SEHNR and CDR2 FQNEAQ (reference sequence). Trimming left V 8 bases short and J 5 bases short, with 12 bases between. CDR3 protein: CASRSPGTEAFF. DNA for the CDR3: TGTGCCAGCCGCTCCCCGGGGACTGAAGCTTTCTTT.

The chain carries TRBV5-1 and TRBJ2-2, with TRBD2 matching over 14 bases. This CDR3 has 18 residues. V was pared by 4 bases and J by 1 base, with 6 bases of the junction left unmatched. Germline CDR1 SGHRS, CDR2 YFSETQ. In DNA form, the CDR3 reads TGCGCCAGCAGCGGGGGGACTAGCGGGAGTCGGAACACCGGGGAGCTGTTTTTT. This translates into CASSGGTSGSRNTGELFF.

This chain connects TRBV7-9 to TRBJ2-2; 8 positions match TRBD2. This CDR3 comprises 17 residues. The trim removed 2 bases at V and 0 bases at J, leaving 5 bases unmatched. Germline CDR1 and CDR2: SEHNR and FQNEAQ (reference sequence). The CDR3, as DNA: TGTGCCAGCAGCTTATCGGGAGGGCTCGCGAACACCGGGGAGCTGTTTTTT. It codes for CASSLSGGLANTGELFF.

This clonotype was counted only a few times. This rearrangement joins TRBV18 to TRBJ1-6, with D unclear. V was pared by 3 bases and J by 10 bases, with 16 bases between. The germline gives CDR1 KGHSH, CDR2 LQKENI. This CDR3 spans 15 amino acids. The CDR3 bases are TGTGCCAGCTCACCCAGCGGGGATTATGGATCACCCCTCCACTTT. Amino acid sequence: CASSPSGDYGSPLHF.

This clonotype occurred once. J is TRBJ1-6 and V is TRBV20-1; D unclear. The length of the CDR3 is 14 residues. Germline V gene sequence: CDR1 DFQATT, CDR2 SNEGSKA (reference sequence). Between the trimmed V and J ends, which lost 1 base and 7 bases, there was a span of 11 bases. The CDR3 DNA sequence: TGCAGTGCTAGAGTCCCCCGTGGGAATTCACCCCTCCACTTT. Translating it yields CSARVPRGNSPLHF.

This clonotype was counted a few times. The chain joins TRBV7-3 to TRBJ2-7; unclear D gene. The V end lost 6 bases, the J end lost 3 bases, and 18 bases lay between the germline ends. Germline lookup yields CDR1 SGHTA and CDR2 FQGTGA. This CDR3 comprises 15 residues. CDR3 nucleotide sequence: TGTGCCAGCAGGGAAGCCATTGGACCGTACTACGAGCAGTACTTC. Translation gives CASREAIGPYYEQYF.

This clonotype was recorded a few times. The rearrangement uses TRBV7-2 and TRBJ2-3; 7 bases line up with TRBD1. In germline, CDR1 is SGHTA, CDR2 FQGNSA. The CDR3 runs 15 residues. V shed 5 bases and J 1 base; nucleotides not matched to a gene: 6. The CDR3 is CASSGRQGGTDTQYF. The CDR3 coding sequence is TGTGCCAGCAGCGGACGACAGGGTGGCACAGATACGCAGTATTTT.

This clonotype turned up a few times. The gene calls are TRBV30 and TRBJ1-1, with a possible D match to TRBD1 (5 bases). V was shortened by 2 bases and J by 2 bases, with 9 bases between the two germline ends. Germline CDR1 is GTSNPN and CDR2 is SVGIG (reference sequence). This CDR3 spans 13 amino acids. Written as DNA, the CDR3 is TGTGCCTGGAGTACCCAGGGTAACACTGAAGCTTTCTTT. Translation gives CAWSTQGNTEAFF.

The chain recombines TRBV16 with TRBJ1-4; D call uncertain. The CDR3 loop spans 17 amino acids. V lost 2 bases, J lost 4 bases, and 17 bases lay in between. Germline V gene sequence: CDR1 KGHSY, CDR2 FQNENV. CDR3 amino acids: CASSQGHSGGFNEKLFF. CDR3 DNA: TGTGCCAGCAGCCAAGGCCACTCCGGCGGGTTTAATGAAAAACTGTTTTTT.

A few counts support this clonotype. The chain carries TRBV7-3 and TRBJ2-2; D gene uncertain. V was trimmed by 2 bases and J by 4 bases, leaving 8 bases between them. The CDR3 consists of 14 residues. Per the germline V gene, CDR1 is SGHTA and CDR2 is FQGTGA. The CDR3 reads CASSLADLTGELFF. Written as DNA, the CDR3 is TGTGCCAGCAGCTTAGCGGACCTCACCGGGGAGCTGTTTTTT.

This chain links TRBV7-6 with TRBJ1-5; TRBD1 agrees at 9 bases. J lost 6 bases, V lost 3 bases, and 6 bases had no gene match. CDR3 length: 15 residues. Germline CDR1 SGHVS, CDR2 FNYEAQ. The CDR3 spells CASSLGPGQGQPQHF. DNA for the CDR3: TGTGCCAGCAGCTTGGGCCCGGGACAGGGTCAGCCCCAGCATTTT.

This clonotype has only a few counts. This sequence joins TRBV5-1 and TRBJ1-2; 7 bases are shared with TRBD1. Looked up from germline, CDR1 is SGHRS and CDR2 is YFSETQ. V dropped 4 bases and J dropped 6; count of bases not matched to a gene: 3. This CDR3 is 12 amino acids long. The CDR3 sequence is CASSPTGDGYTF. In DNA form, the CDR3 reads TGCGCCAGCAGCCCCACAGGGGATGGCTACACCTTC.

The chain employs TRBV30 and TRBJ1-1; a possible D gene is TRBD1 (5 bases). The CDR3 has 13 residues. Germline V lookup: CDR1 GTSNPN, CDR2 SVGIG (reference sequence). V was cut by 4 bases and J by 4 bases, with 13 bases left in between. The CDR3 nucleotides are TGTGCCTGGAACTACGGGGGGGGCACTGAAGCTTTCTTT. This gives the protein CAWNYGGGTEAFF. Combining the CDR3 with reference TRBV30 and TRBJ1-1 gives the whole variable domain SQTIHQWPATLVQPVGSPLSLECTVEGTSNPNLYWYRQAAGRGLQLLFYSVGIGQISSEVPQNLSASRPQDRQFILSSKKLLLSDSGFYLCAWNYGGGTEAFFGQGTRLTVV.

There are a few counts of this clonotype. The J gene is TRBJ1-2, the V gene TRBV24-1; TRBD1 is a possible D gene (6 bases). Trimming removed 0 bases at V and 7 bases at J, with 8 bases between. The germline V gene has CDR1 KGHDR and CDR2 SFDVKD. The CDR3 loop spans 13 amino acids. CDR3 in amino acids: CATSDLGGRGYTF. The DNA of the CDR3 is TGTGCCACCAGTGATTTGGGGGGCCGTGGCTACACCTTC.

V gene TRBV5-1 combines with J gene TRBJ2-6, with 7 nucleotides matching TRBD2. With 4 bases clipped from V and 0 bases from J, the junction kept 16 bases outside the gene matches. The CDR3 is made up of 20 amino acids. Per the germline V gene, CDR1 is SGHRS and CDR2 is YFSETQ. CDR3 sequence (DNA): TGCGCCAGCAGCCCCATGATAGCGGGCCTTGTTTACTCTGGGGCCAACGTCCTGACTTTC. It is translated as CASSPMIAGLVYSGANVLTF.

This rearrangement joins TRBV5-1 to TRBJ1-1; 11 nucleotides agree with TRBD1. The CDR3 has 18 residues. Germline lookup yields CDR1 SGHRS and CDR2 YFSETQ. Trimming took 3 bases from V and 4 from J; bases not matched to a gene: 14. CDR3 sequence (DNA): TGCGCCAGCAGCTCCGCACCCGGACAGGGGGCGCAGGCCACTGAAGCTTTCTTT. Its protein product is CASSSAPGQGAQATEAFF.

CDR3 sequence reads: CASSRRLDYEQYF. CDR3 nucleotides: TGTGCCAGCAGCCGACGACTAGACTACGAGCAGTACTTC. The J gene is TRBJ2-7, the V gene TRBV3-1, with D perhaps matching TRBD2 (6 bases). Germline V lookup: CDR1 LGHDT, CDR2 YNNKEL (reference sequence). V was clipped by 4 bases and J by 3 bases, with 10 bases between them. The CDR3 spans 13 residues.